The next 31 T cell receptor beta chains were all read from a single sample in a study of blood T cells in healthy people across ages. PCR was performed a second time for roughly 6 to 12 cycles using a sample-barcoded 5' primer and a J-beta primer mix. From the 5' RACE reads, TCRdb called clonotypes with MiXCR, one entry per CDR3 protein. The sample shows fewer than 750,000 distinct CDR3 sequences, around 50% of them seen only once. The sample comprised blood. Receptors originate from a woman aged 80 or over in good health.

The chain is built from TRBV10-3 and TRBJ2-7; 7 bases match TRBD1. Germline V gene data show CDR1 as ENHRY and CDR2 as SYGVKD. With V trimmed by 4 bases and J by 0 bases, 6 bases remained unmatched. The CDR3 totals 15 residues. In DNA form, the CDR3 reads TGTGCCATCAGTGTTTCGGGACAGAGCTCCTACGAGCAGTACTTC. Protein: CAISVSGQSSYEQYF.

This clonotype was recorded many times. Written as DNA, the CDR3 is TGTGCCAGCAGCTTGGACGAGGGCGAGCAGTACTTC. Its translation: CASSLDEGEQYF. V usage is TRBV7-9 and J usage is TRBJ2-7; tentative D call: TRBD2 (5 bases). The germline gives CDR1 SEHNR, CDR2 FQNEAQ (reference sequence). The CDR3 spans 12 residues. V lost 3 bases, J lost 6 bases, and 9 bases lay in between. Supplemented by reference TRBV7-9 and TRBJ2-7, the full variable domain reads DTGVSQNPRHKITKRGQNVTFRCDPISEHNRLYWYRQTLGQGPEFLTYFQNEAQLEKSRLLSDRFSAERPKGSFSTLEIQRTEQGDSAMYLCASSLDEGEQYFGPGTRLTVT.

This clonotype was found many times. Here the CDR3 reads CASSLGWVRDSRNNEQFF. CDR3 DNA sequence: TGTGCCAGCAGTTTAGGGTGGGTTCGGGACAGCCGCAACAATGAGCAGTTCTTC. The V call is TRBV12-3 or TRBV12-4, the J call TRBJ2-1; TRBD1 agrees at 7 bases. This CDR3 contains 18 residues. The junction had 14 bases not matched to a gene; V was cut back by 1 base and J by 5 bases.

This rearrangement joins TRBV29-1 to TRBJ2-7; D is uncertain. The CDR3 runs to 13 residues. Trimming took 4 bases from V and 7 from J, leaving 17 bases between them. CDR1 is SQVTM, CDR2 ANQGSEA, per germline. In nucleotides, the CDR3 is TGCAGCGTTGCGGCAGCCCCCAGAGGTGAGCAGTACTTC. Amino acids: CSVAAAPRGEQYF.

This clonotype was seen only once. It may be a read error: a sequence one base away is much more abundant. The chain is built from TRBV5-1 and TRBJ2-3, with D perhaps matching TRBD1 (6 bases). Looked up from germline, CDR1 is SGHRS and CDR2 is YFSETQ. The CDR3 has 15 residues. CDR3 protein: CASSSNQGMTDTRYF. The CDR3 DNA reads TGCGCCAGCAGCTCGAACCAGGGGATGACAGATACGCGGTATTTT.

This clonotype has at least ten counts. The rearrangement joins TRBV20-1 to TRBJ1-4, with no clear D. The germline CDR1 and CDR2 sequences are DFQATT and SNEGSKA (reference sequence). V gave up 3 bases and J gave up 5 bases, with 7 bases separating them. The CDR3 covers 12 residues. CDR3 sequence (DNA): TGCAGTGCTAGGAACACGAATGAAAAACTGTTTTTT. This encodes CSARNTNEKLFF.

The genes are TRBV7-9 and TRBJ2-7; possible D gene TRBD1, 5 bases. CDR1 is SEHNR, CDR2 FQNEAQ, per germline (reference sequence). The CDR3 spans 14 residues. Trimming shortened V by 6 bases and J by 0 bases, and 12 bases separated the two germline ends. The CDR3 spells CASSTTGISYEQYF. Written as DNA, the CDR3 is TGTGCCAGCAGTACCACAGGCATCTCCTACGAGCAGTACTTC.

The genes are TRBV4-2 and TRBJ2-3; maybe TRBD1 (6 bases). Germline V CDR1 and CDR2: LGHNA, YNFKEQ. The germline V and J ends were trimmed by 3 bases and 3 bases, with 10 bases remaining between them. CDR3 size: 14 residues. CDR3 in DNA: TGTGCCAGCAGCCAGCGACAGGTAACAGATACGCAGTATTTT. Translating it yields CASSQRQVTDTQYF.

This clonotype was seen at least ten times. A read error may explain this, as a much larger clone is one base away. CDR3 nucleotides: TGTGCCAGCAGTGACGAGGGTACAAGCTATGGCTACACCTTC. Its translation is CASSDEGTSYGYTF. The V call is TRBV6-6, the J call TRBJ1-2; D is unclear. The CDR3 extends over 14 amino acids. Between the trimmed V and J ends, which lost 5 bases and 4 bases, there was a span of 14 bases. Germline V gives CDR1 MNHNY, CDR2 SVGAGI (reference sequence).

This clonotype was counted at least ten times. V is TRBV7-9 and J is TRBJ2-3, with TRBD2 matching over 7 bases. V lost 5 bases, J lost 11 bases, and 19 bases stayed unmatched. CDR3 length: 16 amino acids. The germline gives CDR1 SEHNR, CDR2 FQNEAQ (reference sequence). CDR3 residues: CASSPGRLAARERQYF. The CDR3 DNA follows: TGTGCCAGCAGCCCCGGAAGGCTAGCGGCCCGAGAGAGGCAGTATTTT. Full variable domain (rest looked up from reference TRBV7-9 and TRBJ2-3): DTGVSQNPRHKITKRGQNVTFRCDPISEHNRLYWYRQTLGQGPEFLTYFQNEAQLEKSRLLSDRFSAERPKGSFSTLEIQRTEQGDSAMYLCASSPGRLAARERQYFGPGTRLTVL.

This chain links TRBV12-3 or TRBV12-4 with TRBJ2-3; 8 nucleotides agree with TRBD2. Germline trimming cut 4 bases from V and 3 bases from J; bases unmatched to any gene: 9. This CDR3 comprises 16 residues. The chain's CDR3 is CASSSAGGGMTDTQYF. The CDR3 nucleotides read TGTGCCAGCAGTTCCGCTGGCGGGGGGATGACAGATACGCAGTATTTT.

The chain carries TRBV3-1 and TRBJ2-2; 7 nucleotides agree with TRBD2. Germline-derived CDR1 and CDR2 are LGHDT and YNNKEL (reference sequence). The CDR3 is 14 residues long. J gave up 5 bases and V 3 bases, and 3 bases lay outside the gene matches. The CDR3 protein is CASSHPAGTGELFF. The CDR3 coding sequence is TGTGCCAGCAGCCACCCAGCGGGGACCGGGGAGCTGTTTTTT.

This rearrangement joins TRBV29-1 to TRBJ2-1; TRBD2 might be the D (6 bases). The V gene lost 4 bases and the J gene lost 7 bases, with 14 bases spanning the gap. The CDR3 is 13 amino acids. Germline assignment: CDR1 SQVTM and CDR2 ANQGSEA. In DNA form, the CDR3 reads TGCAGCGTTGCGTCTAGCGACGTTAATGAGCAGTTCTTC. Its translation: CSVASSDVNEQFF.

This clonotype was seen ten or more times. The chain has TRBV3-1 and TRBJ2-7; TRBD1 aligns across 9 bases. The length of the CDR3 is 15 residues. The trim removed 3 bases at V and 3 bases at J, leaving 6 bases unmatched. From germline, CDR1 is LGHDT and CDR2 YNNKEL (reference sequence). The DNA for the CDR3 is TGTGCCAGCAGCCAGGTGGAGGACAGGGGCTACGAGCAGTACTTC. Translating gives CASSQVEDRGYEQYF.

J is TRBJ1-1 and V is TRBV25-1, with 7 nucleotides matching TRBD1. From germline, CDR1 is MGHDK and CDR2 SYGVNS. There are 15 residues in the CDR3. Trimming took 3 bases from V and 0 from J; bases not matched to a gene: 4. The CDR3: CASSDTGAMNTEAFF. CDR3 in DNA: TGTGCCAGCAGTGATACAGGGGCCATGAACACTGAAGCTTTCTTT.

Concerning this clonotype itself: A much larger clone sits a single nucleotide away, making a read error possible. The V call is TRBV20-1, the J call TRBJ2-1; no clear D. The germline V gene encodes CDR1 DFQATT and CDR2 SNEGSKA (reference sequence). V lost 4 bases and J lost 6, with 7 bases in between. This CDR3 has 11 residues. CDR3 in amino acids: CSAIFCNEQFF. CDR3 nucleotide sequence: TGCAGTGCTATTTTCTGCAATGAGCAGTTCTTC.

The chain couples TRBV3-1 to TRBJ1-4, with 9 bases that match TRBD1. With V trimmed by 3 bases and J by 8 bases, 7 bases remained unmatched. This CDR3 has 15 residues. The V gene's germline CDR1 is LGHDT and CDR2 YNNKEL (reference sequence). CDR3 nucleotide sequence: TGTGCCAGCAGCCAGGGACAGGGTGATCGGGAAAAACTGTTTTTT. Its protein product is CASSQGQGDREKLFF.

The gene calls are TRBV7-9 and TRBJ1-4, with a possible D match to TRBD1 (5 bases). The CDR3 sequence is 15 residues long. The V and J ends lost 4 bases and 4 bases respectively, with 13 bases between them. Germline V gene lookup returns CDR1 SEHNR and CDR2 FQNEAQ (reference sequence). CDR3 sequence (DNA): TGTGCCAGCAGCTCAACAGGTTCCTTTAATGAAAAACTGTTTTTT. Translation: CASSSTGSFNEKLFF.

This sequence joins TRBV12-3 or TRBV12-4 and TRBJ1-2; TRBD1 matches 9 bases. This CDR3 contains 16 residues. The V gene end was trimmed by 1 base and the J gene end by 4 bases; junction bases not matched to a gene: 7. CDR3 sequence (DNA): TGTGCCAGCAGTTTAGGGACAGGGGTTTCCGGCTATGGCTACACCTTC. Translated, it gives CASSLGTGVSGYGYTF.

This chain connects TRBV20-1 to TRBJ1-1, with D perhaps matching TRBD1 (5 bases). CDR1 is DFQATT, CDR2 SNEGSKA, per germline (reference sequence). This CDR3 contains 15 residues. The germline V and J ends were trimmed by 3 bases and 4 bases, with 18 bases remaining between them. CDR3 sequence (DNA): TGCAGTGCTAGTAAGGGAGGCTCGGGGGGCACTGAAGCTTTCTTT. This gives the protein CSASKGGSGGTEAFF.

The chain employs TRBV30 and TRBJ1-1; D may be TRBD1 (6 bases). The V and J ends lost 0 bases and 5 bases respectively, with 10 bases between them. Germline CDR1 is GTSNPN and CDR2 is SVGIG (reference sequence). This CDR3 has 13 amino acids. The CDR3 DNA sequence: TGTGCCTGGAGTGTACGGGGGGCAACTGAAGCTTTCTTT. Translating gives CAWSVRGATEAFF. Complete variable domain (other parts from reference TRBV30 and TRBJ1-1): SQTIHQWPATLVQPVGSPLSLECTVEGTSNPNLYWYRQAAGRGLQLLFYSVGIGQISSEVPQNLSASRPQDRQFILSSKKLLLSDSGFYLCAWSVRGATEAFFGQGTRLTVV.

This chain links TRBV12-3 or TRBV12-4 with TRBJ2-5; 9 bases are shared with TRBD2. This CDR3 contains 16 residues. With 3 bases clipped from V and 1 base from J, the junction kept 6 bases outside the gene matches. The CDR3 DNA is TGTGCCAGCAGTTTTTTCGGACTAGCGATCCAAGAGACCCAGTACTTC. Translated: CASSFFGLAIQETQYF.

The rearrangement joins TRBV28 to TRBJ2-3, with D unclear. CDR3 size: 11 residues. Deletions cut 6 bases from V and 3 bases from J, with 4 bases between. Germline CDR1 is MDHEN and CDR2 is SYDVKM. CDR3 DNA: TGTGCCAGCAGGGGGACAGATACGCAGTATTTT. It encodes CASRGTDTQYF.

This clonotype was recorded many times. The rearrangement joins TRBV20-1 to TRBJ2-4, with D maybe TRBD1 (5 bases). V was trimmed by 2 bases and J by 8 bases, leaving 19 bases between them. The CDR3 length is 15 residues. Germline-derived CDR1 and CDR2 are DFQATT and SNEGSKA (reference sequence). CDR3 sequence: CSARFYRQLKDIQYF. CDR3 bases: TGCAGTGCTAGATTCTATCGACAGTTAAAAGACATTCAGTACTTC.

This clonotype was observed a handful of times. The rearrangement links TRBV5-1 to TRBJ2-2; possibly TRBD2 for D (5 bases). V gave up 2 bases and J gave up 5 bases, with 13 bases separating them. CDR3 length: 15 amino acids. From germline, CDR1 is SGHRS and CDR2 YFSETQ. The CDR3 coding sequence is TGCGCCAGCAGCTTCGGACGGGAAGGTACCGGGGAGCTGTTTTTT. Protein: CASSFGREGTGELFF.

The genes are TRBV10-3 and TRBJ2-7; D is possibly TRBD2 (6 bases). The DNA matches TRBJ2-5 better at its end, which makes the J call doubtful. Germline CDR1 ENHRY, CDR2 SYGVKD. The CDR3 loop spans 13 amino acids. CDR3 sequence: CAIRREEWETQYF. CDR3 bases: TGTGCCATCAGGAGGGAGGAGTGGGAGACCCAGTACTTC.

This clonotype has a handful of counts. The CDR3 sequence is CSARGPSSYEQYF. DNA of the CDR3: TGCAGTGCCCGGGGGCCTAGCTCCTACGAGCAGTACTTC. This chain links TRBV20-1 with TRBJ2-7; the D call may be TRBD1 or TRBD2 (6 bases each). CDR3 length: 13 amino acids. Germline loops: CDR1 DFQATT, CDR2 SNEGSKA (reference sequence). Trimming left V 6 bases short and J 0 bases short, with 12 bases between.

J is TRBJ2-1 and V is TRBV10-3, with D possibly TRBD2 on 6 matching bases. Germline V gene lookup returns CDR1 ENHRY and CDR2 SYGVKD. Trimming cost V 7 bases and J 5 bases, with 12 bases left between them. The CDR3 has 13 amino acids. CDR3 loop: CAITGTLNNEQFF. The CDR3, as DNA: TGTGCCATCACCGGGACTTTGAACAATGAGCAGTTCTTC.

This clonotype was detected once. The genes are TRBV15 and TRBJ2-7; TRBD2 is a possible D gene (6 bases). CDR1 and CDR2 (germline): LNHNV, YYDKDF (reference sequence). The CDR3 totals 14 residues. V lost 0 bases to trimming and J lost 7 bases, with 13 bases between them. CDR3 sequence reads: CATSRDLEGREQYF. CDR3 DNA sequence: TGTGCCACCAGCAGAGATCTGGAGGGGAGGGAGCAGTACTTC.

The J gene is TRBJ1-1, the V gene TRBV30, with D maybe TRBD1 (5 bases). V gave up 3 bases and J gave up 13 bases, with 15 bases separating them. Per the germline V gene, CDR1 is GTSNPN and CDR2 is SVGIG (reference sequence). The CDR3 is made up of 11 amino acids. CDR3 loop: CAWRTSLGVFF. DNA for the CDR3: TGTGCCTGGAGAACGAGCTTGGGGGTTTTCTTT.

The chain carries TRBV4-3 and TRBJ2-5, with 12 bases lining up with TRBD2. V lost 1 base, J lost 11 bases, and 11 bases stayed unmatched. The CDR3 sequence is 16 residues long. Germline lookup yields CDR1 LGHNA and CDR2 YSLEER. CDR3 in amino acids: CASSQGSSGGAREQYF. CDR3 in DNA: TGCGCCAGCAGCCAAGGTTCTAGCGGGGGGGCGCGGGAGCAGTACTTC.